A selection of T cell receptor beta chains follows, all from one sample in a study of cytomegalovirus exposure and HLA in healthy donors. Method: immunoSEQ multiplex PCR; TCRdb's copy keeps in-frame clones and lacks some. The sample holds around 140,000 clones. What was sequenced was PBMCs. The receptors were sampled from a male donor in good health and CMV-seronegative. The conserved cysteine and the conserved F or W are not part of the CDR3 here. Fields, in order: V gene, CDR3 protein.

TRBV6-5 | ASSSGQGNEQF
TRBV28 | ASSSLAGEQF
TRBV19 | ATMTFYSVYSNQPQH
TRBV7-9 | ASSRTSGGASGQETQY
TRBV6-5 | ASSFFDSSGNTIY
TRBV29-1 | SVEGGEPYSYEQY
TRBV5-6 | ASSLDRRGSGNTIY
TRBV11-2 | ASSFTFGQETQY
TRBV19 | ASSIMWASGFQETQY
TRBV5-6 | ASSPGQGTTEAF
TRBV5-1 | ASSLNVGTRGEKLF
TRBV5-1 | ASSTHPKRPLQETQY
TRBV7-2 | ASSPGTYREQY
TRBV18 | ASSPPQGSEQY
TRBV5-1 | ASSLGGTHQNEQY
TRBV5-6 | ASSNGAVKQETQY
TRBV23-1 | ASSQSTRDRESVTYEQY
TRBV6-5 | ASSRDKHNTGELF
TRBV7-9 | ASSQGGNYGYT
TRBV20-1 | SAPLSGTQY
TRBV6-5 | ASSLGQGIMNTEAF
TRBV2 | ASSRDRVFGEQY
TRBV9 | ASSVEVQAEAF
TRBV27 | ASSSPGTGLWKLF
TRBV5-4 | ASSAGQGGETQY
TRBV25-1 | ASSRRDRVYEQY
TRBV27 | ASSVLGSRTDTQY
TRBV5-5 | ASGDWGGPSGNTIY
TRBV4-2 | ASSLAGLTEAF
TRBV30 | AWGPPGQSNQPQH